These T cell receptor beta chains were read from a single sample in a study of T cells in Graves' hyperthyroidism and ophthalmopathy. TCRdb redid the calling of the multiplex PCR reads with MiXCR, one entry per CDR3 protein. The sample gives hundreds of thousands of distinct CDR3 sequences, around 15% of which show up once; 4.3% is in the top ten. Source material: blood. These TCRs come from a woman aged 40 to 50 with Graves' ophthalmopathy. CDR3s leave out the opening cysteine and the closing phenylalanine or tryptophan.

cdr3_length: 14; v_call: TRBV27; cdr3_aa: ASSFRQGGVQETQY
cdr3_length: 13; v_call: TRBV11-2; cdr3_aa: ASSLEPSGDYEQY
cdr3_length: 9; v_call: TRBV12-3/TRBV12-4; cdr3_aa: ASSQTVEQY
cdr3_length: 13; v_call: TRBV12-3/TRBV12-4; cdr3_aa: ASSPGQGAWDEQY
cdr3_length: 13; v_call: TRBV12-3/TRBV12-4; cdr3_aa: ASSRQGAEGAWAF
cdr3_length: 9; v_call: TRBV29-1; cdr3_aa: SVESGTEAF
cdr3_length: 14; v_call: TRBV3-1; cdr3_aa: ASSRALAGAVDEQY
cdr3_length: 14; v_call: TRBV25-1; cdr3_aa: ASSNPGQGAQETQY
cdr3_length: 10; v_call: TRBV12-3/TRBV12-4; cdr3_aa: ASSPRRSEQY
cdr3_length: 10; v_call: TRBV24-1; cdr3_aa: ATSDPGSGYT
cdr3_length: 11; v_call: TRBV30; cdr3_aa: AWSSDTNTEAF
cdr3_length: 12; v_call: TRBV12-3/TRBV12-4; cdr3_aa: ASSFIQTSYEQY
cdr3_length: 15; v_call: TRBV4-1; cdr3_aa: ASSHNGQGERNQPQH
cdr3_length: 13; v_call: TRBV4-2; cdr3_aa: ASSRGLSGANVLT
cdr3_length: 11; v_call: TRBV28; cdr3_aa: ASGRQRSYEQY
cdr3_length: 10; v_call: TRBV6-2/TRBV6-3; cdr3_aa: ASSSTVGEQY
cdr3_length: 10; v_call: TRBV6-1; cdr3_aa: ASNGPPYEQY
cdr3_length: 13; v_call: TRBV5-6; cdr3_aa: ASSLKLAGSYEQY
cdr3_length: 13; v_call: TRBV3-1; cdr3_aa: ASSQDRAHGAVAF
cdr3_length: 13; v_call: TRBV27; cdr3_aa: ASSLSLPDHYGYT
cdr3_length: 13; v_call: TRBV7-9; cdr3_aa: ASSQGTLGGDEQY
cdr3_length: 14; v_call: TRBV7-6; cdr3_aa: ASSPEVAGEVETQY
cdr3_length: 11; v_call: TRBV19; cdr3_aa: ASSIGEGGEAF
cdr3_length: 12; v_call: TRBV6-1; cdr3_aa: ASSQGSPSYEQY
cdr3_length: 11; v_call: TRBV7-8; cdr3_aa: ASSLERATEAF
cdr3_length: 14; v_call: TRBV5-1; cdr3_aa: ASSLVLGAGANVLT
cdr3_length: 14; v_call: TRBV6-5; cdr3_aa: ASSYSDTSGANVLT